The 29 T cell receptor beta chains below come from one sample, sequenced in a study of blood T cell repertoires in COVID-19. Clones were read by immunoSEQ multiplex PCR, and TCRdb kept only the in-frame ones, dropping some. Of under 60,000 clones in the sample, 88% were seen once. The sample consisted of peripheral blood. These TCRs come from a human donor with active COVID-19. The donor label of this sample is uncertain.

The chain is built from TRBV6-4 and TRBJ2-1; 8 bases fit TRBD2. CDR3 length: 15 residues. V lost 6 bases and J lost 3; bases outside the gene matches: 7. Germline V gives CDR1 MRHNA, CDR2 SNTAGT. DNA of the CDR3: TGTGCCAGCAGCCCCGCGGCGGGAGGCTACAATGAGCAGTTCTTC. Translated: CASSPAAGGYNEQFF.

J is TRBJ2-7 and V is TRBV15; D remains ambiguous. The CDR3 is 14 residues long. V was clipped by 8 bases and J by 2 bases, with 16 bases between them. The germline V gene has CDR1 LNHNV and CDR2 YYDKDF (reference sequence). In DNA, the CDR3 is TGTGCCACCTCAACGTCCATTGGAGCCTACGAGCAGTACTTC. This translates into CATSTSIGAYEQYF.

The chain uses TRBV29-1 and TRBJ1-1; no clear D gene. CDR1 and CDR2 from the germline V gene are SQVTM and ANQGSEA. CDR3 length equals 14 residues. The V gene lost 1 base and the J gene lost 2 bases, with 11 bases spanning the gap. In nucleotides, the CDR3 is TGCAGCGTTGAAGCTTCAGGTCTTAACACTGAAGCTTTCTTT. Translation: CSVEASGLNTEAFF.

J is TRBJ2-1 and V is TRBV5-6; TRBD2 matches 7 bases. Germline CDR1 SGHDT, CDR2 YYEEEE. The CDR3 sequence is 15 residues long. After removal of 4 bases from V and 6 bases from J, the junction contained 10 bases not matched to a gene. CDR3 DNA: TGTGCCAGCAGCCCGAGGACTAGGTTCGGCAATGAGCAGTTCTTC. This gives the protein CASSPRTRFGNEQFF.

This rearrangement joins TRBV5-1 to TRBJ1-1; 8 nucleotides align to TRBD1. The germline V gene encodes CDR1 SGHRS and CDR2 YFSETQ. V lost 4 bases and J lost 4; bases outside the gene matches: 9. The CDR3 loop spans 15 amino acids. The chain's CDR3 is CASSPTPGGPTEAFF. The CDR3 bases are TGCGCCAGCAGCCCCACGCCAGGGGGCCCCACTGAAGCTTTCTTT.

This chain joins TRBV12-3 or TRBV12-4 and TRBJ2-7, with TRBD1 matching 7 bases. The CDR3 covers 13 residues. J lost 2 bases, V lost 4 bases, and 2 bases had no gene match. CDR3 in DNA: TGTGCCAGCAGTTGGGACAGAACCTACGAGCAGTACTTC. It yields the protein CASSWDRTYEQYF.

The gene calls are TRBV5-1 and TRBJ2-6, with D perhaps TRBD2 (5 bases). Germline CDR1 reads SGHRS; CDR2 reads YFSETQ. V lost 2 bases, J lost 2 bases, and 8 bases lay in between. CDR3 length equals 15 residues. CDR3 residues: CASSFRGTGANVLTF. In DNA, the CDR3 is TGCGCCAGCAGCTTCCGAGGGACTGGGGCCAACGTCCTGACTTTC.

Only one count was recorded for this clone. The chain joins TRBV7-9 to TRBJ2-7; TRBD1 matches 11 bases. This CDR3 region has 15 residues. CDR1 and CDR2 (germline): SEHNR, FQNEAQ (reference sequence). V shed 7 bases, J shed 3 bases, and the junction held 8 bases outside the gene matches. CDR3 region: CASTPGTGGIYEQYF. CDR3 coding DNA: TGTGCCAGCACCCCCGGGACAGGGGGAATCTACGAGCAGTACTTC.

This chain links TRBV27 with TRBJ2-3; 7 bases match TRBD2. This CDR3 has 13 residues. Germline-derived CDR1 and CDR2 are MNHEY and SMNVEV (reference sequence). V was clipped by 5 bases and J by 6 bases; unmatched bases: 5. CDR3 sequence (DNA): TGTGCCAGCAGTATCCCTAGCGGTGATACGCAGTATTTT. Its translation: CASSIPSGDTQYF.

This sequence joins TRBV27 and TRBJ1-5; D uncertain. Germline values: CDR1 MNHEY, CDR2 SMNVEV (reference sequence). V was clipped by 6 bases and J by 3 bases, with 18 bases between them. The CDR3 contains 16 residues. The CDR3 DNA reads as TGTGCCAGCAGCCGGGGAGGGTTAGGACTCAATCAGCCCCAGCATTTT. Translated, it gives CASSRGGLGLNQPQHF.

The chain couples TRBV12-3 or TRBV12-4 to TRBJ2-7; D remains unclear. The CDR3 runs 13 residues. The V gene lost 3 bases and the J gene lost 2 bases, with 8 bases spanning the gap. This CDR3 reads CASSFSAPYEQYF. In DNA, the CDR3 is TGTGCCAGCAGTTTTAGTGCCCCCTACGAGCAGTACTTC.

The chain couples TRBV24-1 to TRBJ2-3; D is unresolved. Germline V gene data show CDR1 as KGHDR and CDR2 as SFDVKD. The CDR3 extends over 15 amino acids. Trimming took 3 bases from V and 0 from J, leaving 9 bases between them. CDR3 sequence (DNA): TGTGCCACCAGTGATCAGCGCTCGAGCACAGATACGCAGTATTTT. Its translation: CATSDQRSSTDTQYF.

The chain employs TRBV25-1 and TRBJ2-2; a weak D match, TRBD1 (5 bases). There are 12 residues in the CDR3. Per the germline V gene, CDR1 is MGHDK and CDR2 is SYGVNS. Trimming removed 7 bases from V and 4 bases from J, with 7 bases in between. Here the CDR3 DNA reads TGTGCCAGCAAGGGGCCCACCGGGGAGCTGTTTTTT. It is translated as CASKGPTGELFF.

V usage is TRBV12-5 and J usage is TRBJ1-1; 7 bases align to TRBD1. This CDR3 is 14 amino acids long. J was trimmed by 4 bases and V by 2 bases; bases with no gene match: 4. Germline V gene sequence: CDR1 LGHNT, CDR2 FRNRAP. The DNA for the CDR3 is TGTGCTAGTGGTTTGAGAGGGGGCGGCACTGAAGCTTTCTTT. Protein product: CASGLRGGGTEAFF.

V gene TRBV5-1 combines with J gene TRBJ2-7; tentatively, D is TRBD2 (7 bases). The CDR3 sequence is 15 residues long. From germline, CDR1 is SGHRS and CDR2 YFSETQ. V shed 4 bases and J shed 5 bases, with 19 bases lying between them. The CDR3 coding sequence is TGCGCCAGCAGCCTGGGAGGGGGGGCTAAGAACGAGCAGTACTTC. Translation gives CASSLGGGAKNEQYF.

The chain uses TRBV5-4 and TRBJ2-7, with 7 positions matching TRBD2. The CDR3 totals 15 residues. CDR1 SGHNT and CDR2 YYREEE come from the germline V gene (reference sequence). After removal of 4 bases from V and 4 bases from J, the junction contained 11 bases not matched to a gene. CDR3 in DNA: TGTGCCAGCAGCCGACCGGGGGGTCGAATATACGAGCAGTACTTC. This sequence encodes CASSRPGGRIYEQYF.

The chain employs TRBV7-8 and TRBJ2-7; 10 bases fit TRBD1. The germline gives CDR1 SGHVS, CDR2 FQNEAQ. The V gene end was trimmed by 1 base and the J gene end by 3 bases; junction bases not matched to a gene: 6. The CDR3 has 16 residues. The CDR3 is CASSLGSGQGFYEQYF. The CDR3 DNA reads TGTGCCAGCAGCTTAGGGTCGGGACAGGGGTTCTACGAGCAGTACTTC.

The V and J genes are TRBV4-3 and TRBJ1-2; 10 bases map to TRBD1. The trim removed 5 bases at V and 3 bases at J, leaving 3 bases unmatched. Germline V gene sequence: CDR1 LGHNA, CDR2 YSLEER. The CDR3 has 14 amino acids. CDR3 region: CASSYGTGDYGYTF. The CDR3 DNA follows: TGCGCCAGCAGCTACGGGACAGGGGACTATGGCTACACCTTC.

The CDR3: CAWIRTANTEAFF. For the CDR3, the DNA is TGTGCCTGGATCCGGACAGCGAACACTGAAGCTTTCTTT. V and J are TRBV30 and TRBJ1-1, with D perhaps matching TRBD1 (6 bases). V lost 4 bases to trimming and J lost 1 base, with 10 bases between them. Germline V CDR1 and CDR2: GTSNPN, SVGIG (reference sequence). The CDR3 runs 13 residues.

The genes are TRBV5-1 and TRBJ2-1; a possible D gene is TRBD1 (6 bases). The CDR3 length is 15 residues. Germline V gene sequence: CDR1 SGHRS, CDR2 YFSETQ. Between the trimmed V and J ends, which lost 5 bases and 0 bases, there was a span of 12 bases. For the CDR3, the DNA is TGCGCCAGCAGATACTCGGACAGCTCCTACAATGAGCAGTTCTTC. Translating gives CASRYSDSSYNEQFF.

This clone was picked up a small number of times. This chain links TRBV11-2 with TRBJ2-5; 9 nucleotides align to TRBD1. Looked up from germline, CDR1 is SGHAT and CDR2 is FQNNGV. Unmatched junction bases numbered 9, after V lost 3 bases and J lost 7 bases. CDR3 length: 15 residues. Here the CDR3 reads CASSFFRDREGTQYF. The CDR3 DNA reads TGTGCCAGCAGCTTTTTCCGGGACAGGGAGGGGACCCAGTACTTC.

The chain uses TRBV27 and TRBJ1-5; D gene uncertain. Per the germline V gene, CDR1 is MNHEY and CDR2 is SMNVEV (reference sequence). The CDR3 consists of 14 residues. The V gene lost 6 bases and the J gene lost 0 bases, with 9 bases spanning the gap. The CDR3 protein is CASRRMYSNQPQHF. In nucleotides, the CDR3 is TGTGCCAGCAGGCGGATGTATAGCAATCAGCCCCAGCATTTT.

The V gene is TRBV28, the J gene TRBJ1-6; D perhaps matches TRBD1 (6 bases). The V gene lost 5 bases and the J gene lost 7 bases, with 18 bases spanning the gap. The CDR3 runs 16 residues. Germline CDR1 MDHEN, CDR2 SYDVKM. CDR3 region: CASSPQGRQSNSPLHF. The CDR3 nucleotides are TGTGCCAGCAGTCCACAGGGCAGACAGAGCAATTCACCCCTCCACTTT.

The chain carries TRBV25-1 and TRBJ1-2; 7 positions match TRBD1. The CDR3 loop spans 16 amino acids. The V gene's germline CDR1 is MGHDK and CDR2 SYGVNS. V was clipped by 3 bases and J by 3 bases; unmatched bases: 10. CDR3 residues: CASSDSPDRAYYGYTF. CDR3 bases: TGTGCCAGCAGTGACTCACCCGACAGGGCGTACTATGGCTACACCTTC.

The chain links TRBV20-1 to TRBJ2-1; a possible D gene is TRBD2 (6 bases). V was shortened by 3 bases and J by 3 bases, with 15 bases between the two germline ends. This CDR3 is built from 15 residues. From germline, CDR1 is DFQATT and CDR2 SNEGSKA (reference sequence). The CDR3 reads CSASYSGGYYNEQFF. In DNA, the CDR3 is TGCAGTGCTAGTTATTCCGGGGGATACTACAATGAGCAGTTCTTC.

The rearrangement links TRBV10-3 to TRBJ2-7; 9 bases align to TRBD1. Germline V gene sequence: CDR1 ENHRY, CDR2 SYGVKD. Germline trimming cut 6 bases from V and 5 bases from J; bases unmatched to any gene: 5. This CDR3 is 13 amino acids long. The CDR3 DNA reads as TGTGCCATCAGAGGACAGGGGAAGGACGAGCAGTACTTC. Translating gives CAIRGQGKDEQYF.

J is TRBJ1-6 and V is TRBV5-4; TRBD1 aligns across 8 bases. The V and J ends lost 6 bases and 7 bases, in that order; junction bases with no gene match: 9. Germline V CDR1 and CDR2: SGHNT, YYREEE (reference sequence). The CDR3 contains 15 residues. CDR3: CASTPGGRRNSPLHF. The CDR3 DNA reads TGTGCCAGCACCCCAGGGGGCCGGCGAAATTCACCCCTCCACTTT.

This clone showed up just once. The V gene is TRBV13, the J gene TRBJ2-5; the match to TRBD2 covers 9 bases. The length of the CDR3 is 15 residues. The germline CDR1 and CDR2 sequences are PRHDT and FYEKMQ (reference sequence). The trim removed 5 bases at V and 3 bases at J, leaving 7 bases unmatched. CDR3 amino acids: CASSPRSSGEETQYF. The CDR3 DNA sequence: TGTGCCAGCAGCCCAAGGTCTAGCGGGGAAGAGACCCAGTACTTC.

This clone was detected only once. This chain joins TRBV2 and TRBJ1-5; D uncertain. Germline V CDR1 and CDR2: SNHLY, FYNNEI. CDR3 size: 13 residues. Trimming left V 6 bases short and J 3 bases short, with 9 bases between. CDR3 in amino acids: CASRRDFNQPQHF. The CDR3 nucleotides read TGTGCCAGCAGACGCGATTTCAATCAGCCCCAGCATTTT.